The T cell receptor (beta chain) described here comes from a study of T cells after yellow fever vaccination (dated by TCRdb to between 2018 and 2021). General notes on the study: The SMART-Seq v4 Ultra Low Input RNA kit was used to prepare libraries from fractions with low cell numbers. To follow T-cell clones before and after primary and booster YFV17D yellow fever vaccination, bulk TCR alpha and beta repertoires were sequenced over time. Two healthy male donors, one aged 18 to 30 and one aged 30 to 40 years, made up the cohort. Bulk PBMC replicates and cell subsets were isolated from blood drawn at multiple timepoints before and after both primary and secondary immunization.

The paper as a whole reports these results and caveats: Compared with the primary T-cell response, the secondary T-cell response was faster but weaker, reaching its peak on day 5 rather than on day 15. The study included only two donors, which limits how far the findings can be generalized. FACS-sorted repertoires could contain abundant contaminating clonotypes from the bulk population, so computational filtering was required. A small share of clonotypes was detected in both CD4 and CD8 compartments, with the overlap likely arising from convergent recombination. After the booster, most clones that had expanded after primary vaccination were detected again (nearly 98% of CD4 and around nine tenths of CD8), suggesting broad maintenance of memory.

The CDR3 goes from the cysteine to the phenylalanine over 16 residues. Only the CDR3 part of the read is kept: 48 bases, read in frame from the first base. The germline V gene (reference sequence) provides CDR1 SEHNR and CDR2 FQNEAQ. Relative to germline, V is missing 6 bases and J is missing 5 bases, with 10 bases of the junction outside any gene match. This clonotype was observed a few times. Its antigen has not been determined. Base quality data are lacking; no much larger clone is found one base away. The treatment or condition label, read with the paper, signifies: live attenuated yellow fever vaccine strain. PBMCs were isolated from peripheral blood using a standard Ficoll-Paque protocol. CD4 and CD8 T-cell fractions were isolated with Dynabeads CD4 and CD8 positive selection kits. RNA was extracted with TriZol from bulk PBMCs, CD4 and CD8 fractions, and dextramer-positive and dextramer-negative fractions.

The listed sequencing device is Illumina NovaSeq 6000. Synthesis of TCR cDNA relied on 5'RACE template switching, a step that introduced a universal primer site along with unique molecular identifiers. Priming for cDNA synthesis came from both the TCR alpha and TCR beta constant segments. Library amplification involved two PCR steps, and the second step added sample barcodes and sequencing adapters. Sequencing of the libraries was done on either Illumina HiSeq 2500 (2x100 bp) or NovaSeq (2x150 bp). As for how the authors treated the data: Demultiplexing of reads and collapsing into UMI consensus sequences were performed with MIGEC, and V(D)J alignment was carried out with MiXCR. Vaccine-responding clonotypes were defined with edgeR using replicate PBMC samples, requiring FDR below 0.01 and a log2 fold change above 5 up to day 15. Bulk clonotypes were assigned CD4 or CD8 identity according to which sequenced CD4 or CD8 repertoire held them at higher abundance. TCRdb trimmed public reads at Q25 via fastp, called clones via MiXCR and kept in-frame beta chains. Every distinct CDR3 protein forms one entry, paired with its most common genes and DNA. These V and J calls derive from TCRdb rather than the authors' analysis. Here the sample has 150,000 to 200,000 distinct CDR3 sequences; roughly 11% occur a single time. The ten most abundant clones make up 36% of the sample.

Rearrangement joined TRBV7-9 to TRBJ2-4, with TRBD2 matching 10 junction bases. This sequence originates from a man younger than 30 who received the YFV17D yellow fever vaccine. Sequences were derived from CD8+ T cells sorted from PBMCs, sampled 15 days after the yellow fever booster vaccination. The CDR3 sequence is CASRKGAGGNQNIQYF. The DNA sequence follows: TGTGCCAGCAGGAAGGGAGCGGGGGGGAACCAAAACATTCAGTACTTC.